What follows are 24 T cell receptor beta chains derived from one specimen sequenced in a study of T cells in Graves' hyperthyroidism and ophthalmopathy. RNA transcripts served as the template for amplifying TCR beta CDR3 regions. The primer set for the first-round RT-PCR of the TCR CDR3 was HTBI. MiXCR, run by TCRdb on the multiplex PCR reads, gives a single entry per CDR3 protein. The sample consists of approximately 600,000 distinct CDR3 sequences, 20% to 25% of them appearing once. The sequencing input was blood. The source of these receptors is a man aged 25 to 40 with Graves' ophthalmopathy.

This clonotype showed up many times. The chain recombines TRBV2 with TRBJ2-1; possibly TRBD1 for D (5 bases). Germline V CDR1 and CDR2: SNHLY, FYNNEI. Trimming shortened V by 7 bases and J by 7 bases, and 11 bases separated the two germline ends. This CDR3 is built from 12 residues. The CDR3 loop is CASNRPGNEQFF. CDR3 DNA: TGTGCCAGCAATCGGCCAGGGAATGAGCAGTTCTTC.

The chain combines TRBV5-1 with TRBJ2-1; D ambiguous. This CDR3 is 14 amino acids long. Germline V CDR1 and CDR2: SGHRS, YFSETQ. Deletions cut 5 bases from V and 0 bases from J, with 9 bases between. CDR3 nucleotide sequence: TGCGCCAGCAGTGTCTCAAGCTCCTACAATGAGCAGTTCTTC. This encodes CASSVSSSYNEQFF. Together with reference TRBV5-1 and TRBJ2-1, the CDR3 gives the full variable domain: KAGVTQTPRYLIKTRGQQVTLSCSPISGHRSVSWYQQTPGQGLQFLFEYFSETQRNKGNFPGRFSGRQFSNSRSEMNVSTLELGDSALYLCASSVSSSYNEQFFGPGTRLTVL.

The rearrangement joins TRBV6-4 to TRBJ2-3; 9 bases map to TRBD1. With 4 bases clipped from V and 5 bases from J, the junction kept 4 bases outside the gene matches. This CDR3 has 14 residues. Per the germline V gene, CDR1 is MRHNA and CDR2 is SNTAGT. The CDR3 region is CASSVDRGGDTQYF. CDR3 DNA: TGTGCCAGCAGTGTGGACAGGGGCGGAGATACGCAGTATTTT.

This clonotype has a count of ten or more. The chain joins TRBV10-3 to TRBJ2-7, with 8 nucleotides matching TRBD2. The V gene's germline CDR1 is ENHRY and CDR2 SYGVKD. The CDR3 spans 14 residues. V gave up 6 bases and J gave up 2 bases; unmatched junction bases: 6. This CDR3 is CAIRAGALAYEQYF. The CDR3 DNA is TGTGCCATCAGAGCGGGAGCCTTGGCCTACGAGCAGTACTTC.

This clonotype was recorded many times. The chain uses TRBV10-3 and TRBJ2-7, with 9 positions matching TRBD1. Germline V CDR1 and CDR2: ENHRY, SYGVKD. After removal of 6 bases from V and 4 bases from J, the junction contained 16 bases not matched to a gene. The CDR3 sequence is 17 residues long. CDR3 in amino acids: CAISSITGGVMAYEQYF. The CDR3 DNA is TGTGCCATCAGCAGTATAACAGGGGGCGTGATGGCATACGAGCAGTACTTC.

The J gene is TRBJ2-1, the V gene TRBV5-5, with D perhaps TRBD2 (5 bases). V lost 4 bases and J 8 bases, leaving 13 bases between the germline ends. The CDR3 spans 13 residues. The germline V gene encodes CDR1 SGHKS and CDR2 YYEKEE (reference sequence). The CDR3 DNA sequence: TGTGCCAGCAGCCCGGGGTGGGTGGATGAGCAGTTCTTC. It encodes CASSPGWVDEQFF.

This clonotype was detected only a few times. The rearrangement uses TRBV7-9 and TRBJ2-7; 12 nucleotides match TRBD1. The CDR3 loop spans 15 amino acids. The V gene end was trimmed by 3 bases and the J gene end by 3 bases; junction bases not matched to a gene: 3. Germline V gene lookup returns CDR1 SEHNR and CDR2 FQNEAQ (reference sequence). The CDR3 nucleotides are TGTGCCAGCAGCTTTGGGGACAGGGGGCTCTACGAGCAGTACTTC. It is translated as CASSFGDRGLYEQYF.

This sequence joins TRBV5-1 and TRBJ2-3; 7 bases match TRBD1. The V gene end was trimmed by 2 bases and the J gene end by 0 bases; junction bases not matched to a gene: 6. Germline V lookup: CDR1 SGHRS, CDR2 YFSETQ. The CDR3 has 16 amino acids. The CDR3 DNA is TGCGCCAGCAGCTTTTACGACAGGGAAAGCACAGATACGCAGTATTTT. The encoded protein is CASSFYDRESTDTQYF.

In DNA form, the CDR3 reads TGTGCCAGCAGCGGGGGGGCCACCTACGAGCAGTACTTC. Protein: CASSGGATYEQYF. J is TRBJ2-7 and V is TRBV7-9; a possible D gene is TRBD2 (7 bases). The CDR3 loop spans 13 amino acids. V lost 5 bases and J lost 2, with 10 bases in between. The germline V gene encodes CDR1 SEHNR and CDR2 FQNEAQ (reference sequence).

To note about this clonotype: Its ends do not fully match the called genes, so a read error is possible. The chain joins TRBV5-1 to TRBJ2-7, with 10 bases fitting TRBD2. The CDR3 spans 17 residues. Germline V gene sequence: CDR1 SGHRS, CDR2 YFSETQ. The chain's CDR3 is CASSVSGRSPGGEEQYF. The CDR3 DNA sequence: TGTGCCAGCAGCGTTAGCGGGAGGTCCCCGGGCGGAGAAGAGCAGTACTTC.

The CDR3 DNA reads TGCGCCAGCAGCCTAACAGGGGTTTGGGATGGCTACACCTTC. It specifies CASSLTGVWDGYTF. This sequence joins TRBV4-1 and TRBJ1-2, with 7 bases fitting TRBD1. This CDR3 is built from 14 residues. Germline V gives CDR1 MGHRA, CDR2 YSYEKL. Losses at the gene ends were 4 bases for V and 6 bases for J; bases not matched to a gene: 8.

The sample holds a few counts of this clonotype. Here the CDR3 DNA reads TGTGCCAGCAGCTTAGAATGGGGACAGCTAGACAATGAGCAGTTCTTC. It yields the protein CASSLEWGQLDNEQFF. This rearrangement joins TRBV11-2 to TRBJ2-1, with 7 bases identical to TRBD1. The CDR3 totals 16 residues. Trimming removed 0 bases from V and 5 bases from J; junction bases left unmatched: 7. The germline CDR1 and CDR2 sequences are SGHAT and FQNNGV.

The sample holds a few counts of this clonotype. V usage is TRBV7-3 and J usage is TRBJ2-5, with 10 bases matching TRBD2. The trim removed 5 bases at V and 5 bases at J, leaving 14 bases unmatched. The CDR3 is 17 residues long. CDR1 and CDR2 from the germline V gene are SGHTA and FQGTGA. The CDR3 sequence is CASSGSGLAGAGETQYF. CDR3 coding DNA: TGTGCCAGCAGCGGGTCCGGCCTAGCGGGAGCGGGGGAGACCCAGTACTTC.

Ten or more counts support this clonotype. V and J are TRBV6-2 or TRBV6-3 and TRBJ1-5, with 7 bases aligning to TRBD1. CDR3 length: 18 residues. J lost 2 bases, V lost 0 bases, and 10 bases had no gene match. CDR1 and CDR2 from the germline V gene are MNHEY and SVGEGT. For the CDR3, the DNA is TGTGCCAGCAGTTACTCTATCCGTCGGACAGGAGGCAATCAGCCCCAGCATTTT. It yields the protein CASSYSIRRTGGNQPQHF.

The CDR3 coding sequence is TGTGCCAGCAGTTTATTCACTAGCGGGAGCTCCTACGAGCAGTACTTC. Translating it yields CASSLFTSGSSYEQYF. This sequence joins TRBV28 and TRBJ2-7; 11 positions agree with TRBD2. Germline V gene sequence: CDR1 MDHEN, CDR2 SYDVKM. J was trimmed by 0 bases and V by 1 base; bases with no gene match: 2. The CDR3 contains 16 residues.

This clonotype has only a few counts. CDR3 bases: TGCAGTGTGGTTCTCTCTGGGGCCAACGTCCTGACTTTC. Protein product: CSVVLSGANVLTF. V is TRBV20-1 and J is TRBJ2-6, with D unclear. Germline V gene lookup returns CDR1 DFQATT and CDR2 SNEGSKA (reference sequence). CDR3 length: 13 residues. Trimming pared 7 bases from V and 0 bases from J, leaving 7 bases between.

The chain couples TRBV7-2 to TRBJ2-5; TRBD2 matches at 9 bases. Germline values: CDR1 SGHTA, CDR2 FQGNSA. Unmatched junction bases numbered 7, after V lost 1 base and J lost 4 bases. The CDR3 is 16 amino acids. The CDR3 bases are TGTGCCAGCAGCTTAGATATAGCGGGAGTAAGAGAGACCCAGTACTTC. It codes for CASSLDIAGVRETQYF. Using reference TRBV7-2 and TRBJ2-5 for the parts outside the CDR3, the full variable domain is GAGVSQSPSNKVTEKGKDVELRCDPISGHTALYWYRQSLGQGLEFLIYFQGNSAPDKSGLPSDRFSAERTGGSVSTLTIQRTQQEDSAVYLCASSLDIAGVRETQYFGPGTRLLVL.

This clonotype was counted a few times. CDR3 bases: TGTGCCAGCTCTGCGGCCTACAATGAGCAGTTCTTC. Translation: CASSAAYNEQFF. The chain is built from TRBV6-2 or TRBV6-3 and TRBJ2-1, with unresolved D. Between the trimmed V and J ends, which lost 8 bases and 2 bases, there was a span of 7 bases. There are 12 residues in the CDR3. CDR1 and CDR2 from the germline V gene are MNHEY and SVGEGT.

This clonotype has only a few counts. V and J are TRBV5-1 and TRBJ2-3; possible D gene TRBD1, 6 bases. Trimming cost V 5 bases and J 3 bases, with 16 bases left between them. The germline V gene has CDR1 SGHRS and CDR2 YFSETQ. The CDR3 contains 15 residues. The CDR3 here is CASRPWAGETDTQYF. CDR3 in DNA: TGCGCCAGCAGGCCGTGGGCAGGGGAGACAGATACGCAGTATTTT.

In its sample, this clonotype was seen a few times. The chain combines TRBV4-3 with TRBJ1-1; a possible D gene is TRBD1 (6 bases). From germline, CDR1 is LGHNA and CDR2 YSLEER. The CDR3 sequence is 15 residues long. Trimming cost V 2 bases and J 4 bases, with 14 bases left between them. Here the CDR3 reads CASSQPGGGSTEAFF. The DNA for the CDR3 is TGCGCCAGCAGCCAACCGGGGGGGGGCTCCACTGAAGCTTTCTTT.

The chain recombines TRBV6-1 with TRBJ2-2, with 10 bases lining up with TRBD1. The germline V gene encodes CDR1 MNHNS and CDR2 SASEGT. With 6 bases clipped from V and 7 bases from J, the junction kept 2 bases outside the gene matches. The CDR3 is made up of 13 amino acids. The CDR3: CASRTGGDGELFF. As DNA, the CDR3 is TGTGCCAGCAGGACAGGGGGCGACGGGGAGCTGTTTTTT.

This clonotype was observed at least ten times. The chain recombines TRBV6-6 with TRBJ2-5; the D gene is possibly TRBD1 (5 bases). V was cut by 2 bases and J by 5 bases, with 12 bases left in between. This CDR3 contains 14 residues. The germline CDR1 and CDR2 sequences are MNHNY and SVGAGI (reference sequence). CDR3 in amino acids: CASSYSLYRETQYF. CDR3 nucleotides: TGTGCCAGCAGTTACAGCCTCTACAGGGAGACCCAGTACTTC.

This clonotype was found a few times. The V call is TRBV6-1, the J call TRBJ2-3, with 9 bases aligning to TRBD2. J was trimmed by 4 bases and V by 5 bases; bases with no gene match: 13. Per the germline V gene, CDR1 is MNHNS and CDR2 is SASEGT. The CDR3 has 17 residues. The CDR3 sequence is CASSTGLAGLWPDTQYF. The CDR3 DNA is TGTGCCAGCAGTACGGGCCTAGCGGGACTCTGGCCAGATACGCAGTATTTT.

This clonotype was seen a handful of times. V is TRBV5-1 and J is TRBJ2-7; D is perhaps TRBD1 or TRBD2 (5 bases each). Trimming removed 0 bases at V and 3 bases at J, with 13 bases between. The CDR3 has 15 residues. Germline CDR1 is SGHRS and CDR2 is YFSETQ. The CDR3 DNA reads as TGCGCCAGCAGCTTGGGGGGCCGACTATACTACGAGCAGTACTTC. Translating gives CASSLGGRLYYEQYF.